These 9 T cell receptor beta chains originate from one sample sequenced in a study of shared T cell receptors in the human thymus. Assay used: immunoSEQ multiplex PCR; TCRdb lists only in-frame clones, some missing. Among 600,000 or so clones listed, 80% to 90% were seen once. The same sample was also used in a study of human thymus T cells.

Sequenced: thymocytes. The receptors originated from a boy less than two years old with a congenital heart defect.

This chain uses TRBV10-3 with TRBJ1-1, with TRBD1 matching 7 bases. The V gene end was trimmed by 9 bases and the J gene end by 5 bases; junction bases not matched to a gene: 12. CDR1 is ENHRY and CDR2 is SYGVKD in the germline V gene. The CDR3 runs 14 residues. The chain's CDR3 is CAMADRVNWTEAFF. In nucleotides, the CDR3 is TGTGCCATGGCCGACAGGGTGAACTGGACTGAAGCTTTCTTT.

The genes are TRBV7-6 and TRBJ1-5, with D possibly matching TRBD1 (6 bases). The CDR3 length is 14 residues. V was clipped by 5 bases and J by 7 bases, with 15 bases between them. Germline CDR1 and CDR2: SGHVS and FNYEAQ. In DNA, the CDR3 is TGTGCCAGCAGCCGGTACAGGGAAAGCCAGCCCCAGCATTTT. It codes for CASSRYRESQPQHF.

V is TRBV16 and J is TRBJ1-2; D gene unclear. Germline CDR1 reads KGHSY; CDR2 reads FQNENV. V was shortened by 4 bases and J by 0 bases, with 21 bases between the two germline ends. CDR3 length: 18 amino acids. This CDR3 is CASSPKWQDFIANYGYTF. The CDR3 nucleotides are TGTGCCAGCAGCCCCAAGTGGCAGGACTTTATAGCTAACTATGGCTACACCTTC.

V gene TRBV5-4 combines with J gene TRBJ2-3; 8 bases are a match to TRBD1. This CDR3 has 16 residues. From germline, CDR1 is SGHNT and CDR2 YYREEE (reference sequence). Trimming cost V 5 bases and J 0 bases; bases outside gene matches: 8. Written as DNA, the CDR3 is TGTGCCAGCAGGACCACAGGGGGGACTAGCACAGATACGCAGTATTTT. Amino acids: CASRTTGGTSTDTQYF.

The chain uses TRBV15 and TRBJ2-3; TRBD2 matches at 14 bases. CDR1 is LNHNV and CDR2 is YYDKDF in the germline V gene (reference sequence). V trimming: 0 bases; J trimming: 2 bases; junction bases outside the gene matches: 22. The CDR3 has 24 residues. CDR3 region: CATSRDLRTRRLAGGQGLTDTQYF. The CDR3, as DNA: TGTGCCACCAGCAGAGACCTGCGAACTCGGAGACTAGCGGGAGGGCAAGGTCTCACAGATACGCAGTATTTT.

J is TRBJ2-1 and V is TRBV27; maybe TRBD1 (6 bases). V was pared by 8 bases and J by 9 bases, with 23 bases between. Per germline, CDR1 MNHEY and CDR2 SMNVEV (reference sequence). This CDR3 spans 15 amino acids. This CDR3 is CASLPPKQGSGEQFF. DNA for the CDR3: TGTGCCAGCCTACCCCCCAAACAGGGTTCTGGTGAGCAGTTCTTC.

This clone was detected once. The chain links TRBV10-2 to TRBJ2-7; TRBD2 agrees at 7 bases. The junction had 11 bases not matched to a gene; V was cut back by 0 bases and J by 3 bases. Germline CDR1 is WSHSY and CDR2 is SAAADI. This CDR3 contains 17 residues. The DNA of the CDR3 is TGCGCCAGCAGTGAGTCGGTGGGGGGGGGTAGGAACTACGAGCAGTACTTC. The encoded protein is CASSESVGGGRNYEQYF.

V usage is TRBV15 and J usage is TRBJ1-5; 9 nucleotides agree with TRBD1. The CDR3 loop spans 17 amino acids. The germline V gene encodes CDR1 LNHNV and CDR2 YYDKDF (reference sequence). V trimming: 0 bases; J trimming: 4 bases; junction bases outside the gene matches: 7. The CDR3: CATSREDQGTGNQPQHF. As DNA, the CDR3 is TGTGCCACCAGCAGAGAGGACCAGGGGACAGGGAATCAGCCCCAGCATTTT.

V usage is TRBV5-1 and J usage is TRBJ2-2; 9 bases map to TRBD2. The CDR3 is made up of 17 amino acids. Trimming removed 0 bases from V and 0 bases from J; junction bases left unmatched: 3. Germline CDR1 SGHRS, CDR2 YFSETQ. The CDR3 here is CASSLASGNSNTGELFF. The CDR3 DNA reads as TGCGCCAGCAGCTTGGCTAGCGGGAACTCGAACACCGGGGAGCTGTTTTTT.